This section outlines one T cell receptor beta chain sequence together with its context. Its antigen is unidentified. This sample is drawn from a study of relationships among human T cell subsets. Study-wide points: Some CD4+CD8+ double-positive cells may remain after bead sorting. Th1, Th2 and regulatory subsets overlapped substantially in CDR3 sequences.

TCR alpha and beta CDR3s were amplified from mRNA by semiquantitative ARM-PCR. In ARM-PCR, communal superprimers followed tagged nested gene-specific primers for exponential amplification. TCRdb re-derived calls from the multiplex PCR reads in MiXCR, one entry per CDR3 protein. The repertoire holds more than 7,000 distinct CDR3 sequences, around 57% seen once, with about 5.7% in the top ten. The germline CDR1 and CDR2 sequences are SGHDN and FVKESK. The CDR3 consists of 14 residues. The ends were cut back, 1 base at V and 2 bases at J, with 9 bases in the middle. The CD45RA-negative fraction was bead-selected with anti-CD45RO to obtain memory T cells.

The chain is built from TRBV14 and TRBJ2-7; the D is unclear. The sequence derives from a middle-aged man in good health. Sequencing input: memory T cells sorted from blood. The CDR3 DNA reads TGTGCCAGCAGCCAAGTTGCGTGGACCTACGAGCAGTACTTC. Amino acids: CASSQVAWTYEQYF.